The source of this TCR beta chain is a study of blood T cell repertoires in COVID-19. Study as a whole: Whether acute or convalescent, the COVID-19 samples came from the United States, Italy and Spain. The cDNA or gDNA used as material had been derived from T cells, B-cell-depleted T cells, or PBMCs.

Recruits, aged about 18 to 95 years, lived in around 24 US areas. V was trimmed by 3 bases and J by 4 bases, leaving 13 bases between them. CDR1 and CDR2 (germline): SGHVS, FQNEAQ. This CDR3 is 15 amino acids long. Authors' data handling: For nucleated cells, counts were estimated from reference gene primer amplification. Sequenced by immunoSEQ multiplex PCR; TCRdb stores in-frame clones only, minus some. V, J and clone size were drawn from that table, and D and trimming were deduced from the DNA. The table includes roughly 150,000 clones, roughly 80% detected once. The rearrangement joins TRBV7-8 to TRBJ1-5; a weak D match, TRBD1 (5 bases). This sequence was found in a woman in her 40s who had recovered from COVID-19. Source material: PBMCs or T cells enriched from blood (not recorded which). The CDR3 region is CASSFLQDRNQPQHF. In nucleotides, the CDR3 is TGTGCCAGCAGCTTTTTACAGGACCGAAATCAGCCCCAGCATTTT.